These T cell receptor beta chains were read from a single sample in a study of technical replicates of blood from several donors. The method was immunoSEQ multiplex PCR; TCRdb's version includes in-frame clones alone and lacks a portion of them. The repertoire holds about 75,000 clones, 91% seen once, with roughly 0.38% in the top ten. Material for sequencing was T cells isolated from PBMCs. The source is a human donor in good health. Some clones in this sample may be carry-over from other donors' samples. Each CDR3 is given with its conserved first and last residue. Each record gives: clone size, D gene, J gene, V gene, CDR3 protein, CDR3 DNA. D genes are given only for firm matches. The listing skips clone size in some rows; elsewhere it reads once, few, many or a size class.

clone size: NA
D gene: NA
J gene: TRBJ1-2
V gene: TRBV6-4
CDR3 protein: CASSDSIRAYGYTF
CDR3 DNA: TGTGCCAGCAGTGACTCAATCAGGGCCTATGGCTACACCTTC

clone size: NA
D gene: NA
J gene: TRBJ2-2
V gene: TRBV11-2
CDR3 protein: CASSLEGWRELFF
CDR3 DNA: TGTGCCAGCAGCCTCGAGGGATGGCGGGAGCTGTTTTTT

clone size: NA
D gene: TRBD2
J gene: TRBJ2-7
V gene: TRBV7-2
CDR3 protein: CASSGVASGRAYEQYF
CDR3 DNA: TGTGCCAGCAGCGGCGTGGCTAGCGGGAGGGCCTACGAGCAGTACTTC

clone size: NA
D gene: TRBD2
J gene: TRBJ2-3
V gene: TRBV30
CDR3 protein: CAWTSGSSDTQYF
CDR3 DNA: TGTGCTTGGACTAGCGGGAGCTCAGATACGCAGTATTTT

clone size: NA
D gene: TRBD1
J gene: TRBJ1-5
V gene: TRBV28
CDR3 protein: CASSPGQLSPQHF
CDR3 DNA: TGTGCCAGCAGCCCGGGACAGCTATCGCCCCAGCATTTT

clone size: NA
D gene: TRBD1
J gene: TRBJ2-3
V gene: TRBV10-3
CDR3 protein: CAIRGGQATTDTQYF
CDR3 DNA: TGTGCCATCAGGGGGGGACAGGCAACCACAGATACGCAGTATTTT

clone size: NA
D gene: NA
J gene: TRBJ2-7
V gene: TRBV4-1
CDR3 protein: CASSSLTRYEQYF
CDR3 DNA: TGCGCCAGCAGCTCACTCACGCGGTACGAGCAGTACTTC

clone size: NA
D gene: NA
J gene: TRBJ2-7
V gene: TRBV15
CDR3 protein: CATSRDRAKYEQYF
CDR3 DNA: TGTGCCACCAGCAGAGATAGAGCGAAGTACGAGCAGTACTTC

clone size: NA
D gene: NA
J gene: TRBJ1-1
V gene: TRBV2
CDR3 protein: CAGGELMNTEAFF
CDR3 DNA: TGTGCCGGGGGGGAGCTGATGAACACTGAAGCTTTCTTT

clone size: NA
D gene: TRBD1
J gene: TRBJ2-3
V gene: TRBV11-2
CDR3 protein: CASSLRQGADTQYF
CDR3 DNA: TGTGCCAGCAGCCTAAGACAGGGTGCCGATACGCAGTATTTT

clone size: NA
D gene: NA
J gene: TRBJ2-7
V gene: TRBV7-6
CDR3 protein: CASSSLPDYEQYF
CDR3 DNA: TGTGCCAGCAGCTCCCTCCCGGACTACGAGCAGTACTTC

clone size: NA
D gene: TRBD1
J gene: TRBJ2-2
V gene: TRBV4-3
CDR3 protein: CASSQEGQGLNTGELFF
CDR3 DNA: TGCGCCAGCAGCCAAGAAGGACAGGGACTCAACACCGGGGAGCTGTTTTTT

clone size: few
D gene: NA
J gene: TRBJ2-1
V gene: TRBV7-2
CDR3 protein: CASSLAPRGGREQFF
CDR3 DNA: TGTGCCAGCAGCCTCGCCCCTAGGGGGGGTAGGGAGCAGTTCTTC

clone size: NA
D gene: NA
J gene: TRBJ2-3
V gene: TRBV5-1
CDR3 protein: CASSLANGGPPDTQYF
CDR3 DNA: TGCGCCAGCAGCTTGGCCAATGGGGGCCCGCCAGATACGCAGTATTTT

clone size: once
D gene: NA
J gene: TRBJ2-1
V gene: TRBV5-1
CDR3 protein: CASSARNPSHNEQFF
CDR3 DNA: TGCGCCAGCAGCGCACGAAACCCGAGCCACAATGAGCAGTTCTTC